The present entry profiles one TCR beta chain with its context. Its target antigen remains unknown. Per-base qualities were not stored, and no clone one base away is much larger. Preparation of the library involved 5' RACE. Sequenced on an Illumina HiSeq 2000. Template switching added a universal primer binding site, and the final cDNA carried a unique molecular identifier that allowed TCR cDNA molecules to be counted accurately. Specific primers in the conserved constant-segment region were used to synthesize first-strand cDNA for the TCR alpha and beta chains. Each cDNA library was double barcoded, with a SMART-Mk sample barcode plus Illumina barcodes, to control for contamination. TruSeq adapter sequences along with Illumina sample barcodes were introduced in two successive PCR steps. The Illumina HiSeq platform was used with custom primers to sequence TCR alpha and beta cDNA libraries. The original pipeline was this. Unique molecular identifiers were extracted from raw reads with MiGEC, and CDR3 positions were determined with MiXCR. For each individual, recombination models were inferred using an EM algorithm with the repgenHMM and IGoR tools. Shared clonotypes were analyzed with the tcR package in R, and sharing was normalized by the product of cloneset sizes. To study raw recombination free of thymic and clonal selection effects, out-of-frame nonproductive sequences were analyzed. TCRdb reran the public reads through fastp at Q25 and MiXCR, keeping productive beta chains. Merged by CDR3 protein, the rows form single entries marked with the most common genes and DNA. These V and J calls are TCRdb output, not the study's own analysis. The sample data list roughly 200,000 distinct CDR3 sequences, and about 7.5% of these were observed just once. Clones ranked in the top ten supply about 1.9% of the sample.

This record belongs to a study of identical twins (dated by TCRdb to the mid-2010s). Turning to the overall study: TCR alpha and beta repertoires from monozygotic twins, unrelated adults of various ages and cord blood were deep-sequenced to test whether fetal clonotypes persist. Replicate twin experiments were performed at different times using different library preparation protocols to rule out contamination.

Beyond this particular receptor, the publication reports: Excess twin sharing in beta out-of-frame sequences was weaker because fewer shared sequences lowered the signal-to-noise ratio. Out-of-frame TCR alpha sequences shared between twins showed an excess of low generation-probability sequences compared with coincidental sharing between unrelated individuals. Abundant cord blood beta clonotypes carried fewer insertions; young adult naive repertoires showed a weaker similar trend, while memory repertoires showed none. Because the same donors could not be followed over many years, the conclusions depended on cross-sectional statistical analysis. Invariant T cells such as MAIT and iNKT could partly confound zero-insertion analyses, though diverse VJ usage argued against this for most clonotypes. In monozygotic twins, recombination models systematically underestimated out-of-frame TCR alpha sharing, but the models matched the sharing seen between unrelated individuals.

All donors were healthy Caucasians. Three pairs of female monozygotic twins, all aged about 18 to 29 years, made up the twin cohort. Miltenyi CD45RO+ enrichment and human naive T-cell isolation kits were used to isolate memory (CD45RO+) and naive T cells from PBMC. There are 13 amino acids in the CDR3, from cysteine to phenylalanine inclusive. Kept here is only the CDR3 DNA, which spans 39 bases and is read in frame from base 1. CDR1 SGHTA and CDR2 FQGNSA were looked up in the germline V gene. V sheds 0 bases and J sheds 5 bases, leaving 8 bases between their ends. These records were also assigned to another study, of yellow fever vaccine responses in identical twins. Per that second paper: The T cell response to vaccination in identical twins was reported by the authors to appear partly convergent and partly personalized. In the study, vaccine-responding T cell clones were precisely tracked in identical twins.

The sequence was collected from a woman between 18 and 30 years old in good health. The sequenced sample was memory (CD45RO+) T cells sorted from blood. The sample's cell subset or site label is to be understood as: CD45RO+ enriched T cells. This receptor chain uses TRBV7-2 and TRBJ2-7, with the identity of the D gene unclear. For the CDR3, the sequence is CASSLARQNEQYF. In nucleotides, the sequence is TGTGCCAGCAGCTTAGCCAGACAAAACGAGCAGTACTTC.